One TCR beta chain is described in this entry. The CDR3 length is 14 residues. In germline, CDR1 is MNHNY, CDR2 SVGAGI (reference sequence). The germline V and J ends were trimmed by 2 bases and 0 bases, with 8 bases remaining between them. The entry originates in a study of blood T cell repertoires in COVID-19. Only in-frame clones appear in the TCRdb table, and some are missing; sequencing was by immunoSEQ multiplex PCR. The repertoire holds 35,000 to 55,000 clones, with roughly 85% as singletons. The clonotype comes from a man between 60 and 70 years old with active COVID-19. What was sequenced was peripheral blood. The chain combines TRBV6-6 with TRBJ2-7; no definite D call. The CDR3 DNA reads TGTGCCAGCAGTTACGGGCAGGTCTCCTACGAGCAGTACTTC. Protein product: CASSYGQVSYEQYF.